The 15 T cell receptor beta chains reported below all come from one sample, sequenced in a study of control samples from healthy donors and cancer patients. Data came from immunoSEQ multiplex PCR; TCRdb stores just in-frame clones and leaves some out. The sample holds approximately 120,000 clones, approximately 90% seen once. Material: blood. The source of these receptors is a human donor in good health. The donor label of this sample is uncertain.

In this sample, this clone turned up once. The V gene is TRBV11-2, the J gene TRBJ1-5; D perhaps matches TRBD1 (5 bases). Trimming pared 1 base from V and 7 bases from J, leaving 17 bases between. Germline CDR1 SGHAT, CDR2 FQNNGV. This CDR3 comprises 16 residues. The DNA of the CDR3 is TGTGCCAGCAGCTTAGGTGGCGGAGGGGTGGGACAGCCCCAGCATTTT. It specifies CASSLGGGGVGQPQHF.

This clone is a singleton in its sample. The CDR3 coding sequence is TGTGCCAGCAGTTACTACCTTTCGGAAGACACTGAAGCTTTCTTT. It encodes CASSYYLSEDTEAFF. The chain carries TRBV6-5 and TRBJ1-1; D is ambiguous. V lost 1 base, J lost 3 bases, and 12 bases lay in between. The CDR3 spans 15 residues. Germline V gene sequence: CDR1 MNHEY, CDR2 SVGAGI.

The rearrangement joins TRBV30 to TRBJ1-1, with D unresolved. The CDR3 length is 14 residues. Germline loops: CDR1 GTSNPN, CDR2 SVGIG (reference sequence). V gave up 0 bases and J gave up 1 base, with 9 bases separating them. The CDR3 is CAWSVGVGNTEAFF. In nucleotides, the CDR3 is TGTGCCTGGAGTGTGGGTGTTGGGAACACTGAAGCTTTCTTT.

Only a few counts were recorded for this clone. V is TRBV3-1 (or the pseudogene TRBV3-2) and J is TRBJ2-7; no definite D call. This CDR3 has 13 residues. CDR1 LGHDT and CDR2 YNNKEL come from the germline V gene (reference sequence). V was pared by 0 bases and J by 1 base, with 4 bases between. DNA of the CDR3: TGTGCCAGCAGCCAAGAGTATTCCTACGAGCAGTACTTC. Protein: CASSQEYSYEQYF.

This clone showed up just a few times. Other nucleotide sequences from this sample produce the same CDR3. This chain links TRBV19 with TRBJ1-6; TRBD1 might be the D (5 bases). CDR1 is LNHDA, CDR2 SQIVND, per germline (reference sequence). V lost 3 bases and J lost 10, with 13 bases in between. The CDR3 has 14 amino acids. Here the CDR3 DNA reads TGTGCCAGTAGTATCCCGGGGGGAGACTCACCCCTCCACTTT. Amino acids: CASSIPGGDSPLHF. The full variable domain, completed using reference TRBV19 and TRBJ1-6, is DGGITQSPKYLFRKEGQNVTLSCEQNLNHDAMYWYRQDPGQGLRLIYYSQIVNDFQKGDIAEGYSVSREKKESFPLTVTSAQKNPTAFYLCASSIPGGDSPLHFGNGTRLTVT.

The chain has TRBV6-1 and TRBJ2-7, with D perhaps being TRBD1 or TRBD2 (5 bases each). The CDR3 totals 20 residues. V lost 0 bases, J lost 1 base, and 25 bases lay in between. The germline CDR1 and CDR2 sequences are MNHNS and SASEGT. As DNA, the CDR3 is TGTGCCAGCAGTGAAGCCGTCAATCTTGGGACCCTGGCGATTTCCTACGAGCAGTACTTC. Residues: CASSEAVNLGTLAISYEQYF.

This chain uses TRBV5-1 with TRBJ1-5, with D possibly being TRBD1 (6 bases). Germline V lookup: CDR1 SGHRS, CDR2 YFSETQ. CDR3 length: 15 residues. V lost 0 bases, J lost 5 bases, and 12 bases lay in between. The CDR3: CASSLVPSGDQPQHF. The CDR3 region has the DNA TGCGCCAGCAGCTTGGTGCCCTCAGGGGATCAGCCCCAGCATTTT.

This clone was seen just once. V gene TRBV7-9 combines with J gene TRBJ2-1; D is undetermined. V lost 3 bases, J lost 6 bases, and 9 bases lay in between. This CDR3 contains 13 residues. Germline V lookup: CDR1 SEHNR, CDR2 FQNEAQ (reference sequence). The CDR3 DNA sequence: TGTGCCAGCAGCTTTCCGATTCTCAATGAGCAGTTCTTC. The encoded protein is CASSFPILNEQFF.

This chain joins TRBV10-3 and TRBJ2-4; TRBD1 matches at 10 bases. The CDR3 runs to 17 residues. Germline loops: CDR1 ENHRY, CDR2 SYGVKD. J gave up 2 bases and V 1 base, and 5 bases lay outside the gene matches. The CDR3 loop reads CAISEFGQGDTKNIQYF. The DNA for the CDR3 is TGTGCCATCAGTGAGTTTGGACAGGGGGACACCAAAAACATTCAGTACTTC.

CDR3 DNA: TGTGCCAGCAGCCAAGAACTAGCGGGGGGGCCGAGGCACGAGCAGTACTTC. The encoded protein is CASSQELAGGPRHEQYF. The chain employs TRBV4-2 and TRBJ2-7; 13 nucleotides align to TRBD2. The V gene end was trimmed by 0 bases and the J gene end by 5 bases; junction bases not matched to a gene: 7. The CDR3 totals 17 residues. Germline lookup yields CDR1 LGHNA and CDR2 YNFKEQ.

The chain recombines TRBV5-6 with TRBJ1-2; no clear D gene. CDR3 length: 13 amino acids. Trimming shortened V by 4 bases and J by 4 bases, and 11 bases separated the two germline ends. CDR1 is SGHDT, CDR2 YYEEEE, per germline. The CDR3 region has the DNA TGTGCCAGCAGCCCGCCGACACTCTATGGCTACACCTTC. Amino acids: CASSPPTLYGYTF.

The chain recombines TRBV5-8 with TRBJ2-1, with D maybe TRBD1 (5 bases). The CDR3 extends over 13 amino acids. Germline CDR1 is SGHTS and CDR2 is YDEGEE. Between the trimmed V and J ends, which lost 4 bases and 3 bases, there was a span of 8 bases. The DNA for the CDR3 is TGTGCCAGCAGCCTGACAGTCTACAATGAGCAGTTCTTC. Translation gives CASSLTVYNEQFF.

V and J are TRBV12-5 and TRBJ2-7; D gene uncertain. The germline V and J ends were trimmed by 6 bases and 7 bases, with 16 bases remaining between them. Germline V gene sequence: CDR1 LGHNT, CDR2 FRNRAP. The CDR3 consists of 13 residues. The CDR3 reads CASGQETAWEQYF. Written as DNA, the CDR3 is TGTGCTAGTGGCCAAGAGACCGCGTGGGAGCAGTACTTC.

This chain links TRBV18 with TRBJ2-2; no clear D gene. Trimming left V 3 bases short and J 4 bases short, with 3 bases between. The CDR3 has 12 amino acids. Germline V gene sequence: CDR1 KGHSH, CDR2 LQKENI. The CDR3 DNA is TGTGCCAGCTCACCCTTCACCGGGGAGCTGTTTTTT. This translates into CASSPFTGELFF.

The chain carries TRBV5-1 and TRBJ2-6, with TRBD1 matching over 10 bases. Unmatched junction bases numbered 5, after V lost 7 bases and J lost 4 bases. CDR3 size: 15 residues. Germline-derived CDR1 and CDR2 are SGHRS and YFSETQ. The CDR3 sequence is CASGTGDIGANVLTF. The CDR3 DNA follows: TGCGCCAGCGGGACAGGGGATATAGGGGCCAACGTCCTGACTTTC.